These 6 T cell receptor beta chains originate from one sample sequenced in a study of blood T cell repertoires in COVID-19. This table comes from immunoSEQ multiplex PCR, and its TCRdb copy is limited to in-frame clones, with some not included. The top ten hold about 3.2% of the sample, which has about 48,000 clones, 65% to 90% seen once. Input material: peripheral blood. The source of these receptors is an elderly woman with acute or convalescent COVID-19.

The J gene is TRBJ2-2, the V gene TRBV2; the D gene is possibly TRBD1 (6 bases). CDR1 is SNHLY and CDR2 is FYNNEI in the germline V gene. Between the trimmed V and J ends, which lost 6 bases and 0 bases, there was a span of 14 bases. There are 16 residues in the CDR3. The CDR3 region is CASRPRGGSNTGELFF. CDR3 DNA sequence: TGTGCCAGCAGGCCCAGGGGCGGGTCGAACACCGGGGAGCTGTTTTTT.

The chain recombines TRBV9 with TRBJ2-2; 7 bases match TRBD1. Germline values: CDR1 SGDLS, CDR2 YYNGEE. V shed 4 bases, J shed 7 bases, and the junction held 7 bases outside the gene matches. The CDR3 sequence is 14 residues long. The CDR3 protein is CASSSDRVSGELFF. CDR3 DNA: TGTGCCAGCAGCTCCGACAGGGTGAGCGGGGAGCTGTTTTTT. The whole variable domain, remainder taken from reference TRBV9 and TRBJ2-2, is DSGVTQTPKHLITATGQRVTLRCSPRSGDLSVYWYQQSLDQGLQFLIQYYNGEERAKGNILERFSAQQFPDLHSELNLSSLELGDSALYFCASSSDRVSGELFFGEGSRLTVL.

This chain links TRBV6-1 with TRBJ1-4; a possible D gene is TRBD1 (6 bases). This CDR3 has 14 amino acids. Trimming took 3 bases from V and 7 from J, leaving 12 bases between them. Looked up from germline, CDR1 is MNHNS and CDR2 is SASEGT. The CDR3 protein is CASSDQGLREKLFF. The CDR3 DNA is TGTGCCAGCAGTGACCAGGGGCTCCGTGAAAAACTGTTTTTT.

The chain has TRBV7-2 and TRBJ1-2, with 8 bases matching TRBD1. Trimming removed 8 bases from V and 8 bases from J; junction bases left unmatched: 7. The CDR3 has 12 residues. The germline CDR1 and CDR2 sequences are SGHTA and FQGNSA. The CDR3 region has the DNA TGTGCCAGCGGACAGGGCACATGGGGCTACACCTTC. It codes for CASGQGTWGYTF.

This chain connects TRBV19 to TRBJ2-7; D may be TRBD1 (6 bases). From germline, CDR1 is LNHDA and CDR2 SQIVND (reference sequence). This CDR3 is 13 amino acids long. V was pared by 3 bases and J by 3 bases, with 9 bases between. The CDR3, as DNA: TGTGCCAGTAGTATCGGGACAAACTACGAGCAGTACTTC. The encoded protein is CASSIGTNYEQYF. The full variable domain, completed using reference TRBV19 and TRBJ2-7, is DGGITQSPKYLFRKEGQNVTLSCEQNLNHDAMYWYRQDPGQGLRLIYYSQIVNDFQKGDIAEGYSVSREKKESFPLTVTSAQKNPTAFYLCASSIGTNYEQYFGPGTRLTVT.

This rearrangement joins TRBV18 to TRBJ1-5; D not resolved. CDR1 KGHSH and CDR2 LQKENI come from the germline V gene. Trimming removed 0 bases from V and 0 bases from J, with 6 bases in between. The CDR3 covers 15 residues. DNA of the CDR3: TGTGCCAGCTCACCACCGACTGGTAGCAATCAGCCCCAGCATTTT. Its translation: CASSPPTGSNQPQHF. The full variable domain, with the rest looked up from reference TRBV18 and TRBJ1-5, is NAGVMQNPRHLVRRRGQEARLRCSPMKGHSHVYWYRQLPEEGLKFMVYLQKENIIDESGMPKERFSAEFPKEGPSILRIQQVVRGDSAAYFCASSPPTGSNQPQHFGDGTRLSIL.